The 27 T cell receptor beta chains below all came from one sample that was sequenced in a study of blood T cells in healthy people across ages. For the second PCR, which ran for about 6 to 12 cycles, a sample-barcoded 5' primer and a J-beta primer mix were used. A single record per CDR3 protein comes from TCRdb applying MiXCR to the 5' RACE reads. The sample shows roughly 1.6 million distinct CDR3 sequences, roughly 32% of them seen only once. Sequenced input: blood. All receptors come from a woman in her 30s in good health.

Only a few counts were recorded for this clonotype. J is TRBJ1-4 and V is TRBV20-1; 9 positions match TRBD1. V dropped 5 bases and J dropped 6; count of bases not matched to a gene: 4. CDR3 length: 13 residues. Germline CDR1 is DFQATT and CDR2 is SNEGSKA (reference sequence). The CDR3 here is CSAGRDRDEKLFF. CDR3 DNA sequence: TGCAGTGCTGGAAGGGACAGGGATGAAAAACTGTTTTTT.

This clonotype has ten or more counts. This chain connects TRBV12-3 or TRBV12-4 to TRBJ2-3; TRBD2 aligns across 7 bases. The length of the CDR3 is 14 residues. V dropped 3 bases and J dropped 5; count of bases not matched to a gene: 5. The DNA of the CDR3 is TGTGCCAGCAGTTTGGCGGGGGTTGGAGATACGCAGTATTTT. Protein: CASSLAGVGDTQYF.

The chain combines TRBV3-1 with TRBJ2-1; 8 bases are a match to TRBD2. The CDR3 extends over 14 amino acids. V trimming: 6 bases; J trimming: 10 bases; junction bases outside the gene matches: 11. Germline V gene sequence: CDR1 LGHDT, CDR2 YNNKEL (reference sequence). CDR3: CASRQGLVIREQFF. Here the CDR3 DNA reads TGTGCCAGCAGACAGGGACTAGTGATCCGCGAGCAGTTCTTC.

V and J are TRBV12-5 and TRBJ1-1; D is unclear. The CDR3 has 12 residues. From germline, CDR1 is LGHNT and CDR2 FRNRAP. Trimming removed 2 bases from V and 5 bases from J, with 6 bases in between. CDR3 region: CASGLSGTEAFF. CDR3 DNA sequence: TGTGCTAGTGGTTTGTCGGGGACTGAAGCTTTCTTT.

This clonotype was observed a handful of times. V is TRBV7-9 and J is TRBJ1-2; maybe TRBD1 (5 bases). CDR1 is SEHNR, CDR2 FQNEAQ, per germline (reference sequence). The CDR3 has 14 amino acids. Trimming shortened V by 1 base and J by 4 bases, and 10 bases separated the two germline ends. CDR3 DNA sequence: TGTGCCAGCAGCTTAGGCGCAGGGCGCTATGGCTACACCTTC. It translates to CASSLGAGRYGYTF.

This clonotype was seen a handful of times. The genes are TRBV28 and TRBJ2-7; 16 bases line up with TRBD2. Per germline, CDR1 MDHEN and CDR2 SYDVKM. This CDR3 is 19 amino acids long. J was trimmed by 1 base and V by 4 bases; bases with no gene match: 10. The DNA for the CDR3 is TGTGCCAGCAGTTCACCACCGGGACTAGCGGGAGGGGTTTCCTACGAGCAGTACTTC. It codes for CASSSPPGLAGGVSYEQYF.

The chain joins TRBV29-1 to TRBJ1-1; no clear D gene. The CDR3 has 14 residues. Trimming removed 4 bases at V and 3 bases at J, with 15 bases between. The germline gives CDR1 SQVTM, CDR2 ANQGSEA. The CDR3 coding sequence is TGCAGCGTTGCTACCTTAACTGTGGACACTGAAGCTTTCTTT. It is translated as CSVATLTVDTEAFF.

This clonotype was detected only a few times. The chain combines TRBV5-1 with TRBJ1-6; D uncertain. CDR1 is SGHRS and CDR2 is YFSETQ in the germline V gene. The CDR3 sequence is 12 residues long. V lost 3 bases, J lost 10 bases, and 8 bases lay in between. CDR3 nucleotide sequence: TGCGCCAGCAGCTGGACGGGATCACCCCTCCACTTT. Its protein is CASSWTGSPLHF.

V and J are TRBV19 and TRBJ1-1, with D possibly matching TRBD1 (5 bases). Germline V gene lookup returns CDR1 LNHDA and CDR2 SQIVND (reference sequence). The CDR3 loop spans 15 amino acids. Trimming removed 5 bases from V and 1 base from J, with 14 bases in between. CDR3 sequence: CASSQTRTQNTEAFF. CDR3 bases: TGTGCCAGTAGTCAAACCAGGACACAGAACACTGAAGCTTTCTTT.

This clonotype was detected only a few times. This CDR3 reads CASSLRQGTSSYEQYF. The CDR3 region has the DNA TGTGCCAGCAGCCTAAGACAGGGCACTAGCAGCTACGAGCAGTACTTC. This chain uses TRBV7-9 with TRBJ2-7; weak D call: TRBD1 (7 bases). Trimming left V 5 bases short and J 3 bases short, with 20 bases between. The CDR3 runs 16 residues. Germline V gene data show CDR1 as SEHNR and CDR2 as FQNEAQ (reference sequence).

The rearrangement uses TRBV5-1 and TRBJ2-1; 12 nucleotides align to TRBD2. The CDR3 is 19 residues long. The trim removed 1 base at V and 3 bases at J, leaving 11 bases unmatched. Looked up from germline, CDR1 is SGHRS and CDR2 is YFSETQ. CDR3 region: CASSLFTSGRSPFYNEQFF. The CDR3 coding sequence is TGCGCCAGCAGCTTGTTCACTAGCGGGAGGTCACCTTTCTACAATGAGCAGTTCTTC. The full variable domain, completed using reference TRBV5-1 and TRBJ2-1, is KAGVTQTPRYLIKTRGQQVTLSCSPISGHRSVSWYQQTPGQGLQFLFEYFSETQRNKGNFPGRFSGRQFSNSRSEMNVSTLELGDSALYLCASSLFTSGRSPFYNEQFFGPGTRLTVL.

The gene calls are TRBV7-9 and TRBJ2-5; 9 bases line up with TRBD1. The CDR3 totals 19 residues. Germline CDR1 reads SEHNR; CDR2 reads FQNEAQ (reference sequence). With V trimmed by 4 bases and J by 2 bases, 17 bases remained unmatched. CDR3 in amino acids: CASSSSTDTGGGRQETQYF. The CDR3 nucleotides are TGTGCCAGCAGCTCTAGCACAGATACAGGGGGCGGAAGGCAAGAGACCCAGTACTTC.

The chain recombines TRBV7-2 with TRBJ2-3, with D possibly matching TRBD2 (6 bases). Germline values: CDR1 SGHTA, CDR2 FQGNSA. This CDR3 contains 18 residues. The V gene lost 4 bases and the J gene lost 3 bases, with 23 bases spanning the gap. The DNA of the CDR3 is TGTGCCAGCAGCTCCGGGCGGGGAAGCGGACTTTTTACAGATACGCAGTATTTT. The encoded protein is CASSSGRGSGLFTDTQYF.

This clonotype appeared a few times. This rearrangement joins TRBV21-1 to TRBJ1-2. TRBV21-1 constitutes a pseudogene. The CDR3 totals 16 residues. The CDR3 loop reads CASSLGPPQARDGYTF. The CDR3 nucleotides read TGTGCCAGCAGCCTAGGACCCCCGCAAGCTCGGGATGGCTACACCTTC.

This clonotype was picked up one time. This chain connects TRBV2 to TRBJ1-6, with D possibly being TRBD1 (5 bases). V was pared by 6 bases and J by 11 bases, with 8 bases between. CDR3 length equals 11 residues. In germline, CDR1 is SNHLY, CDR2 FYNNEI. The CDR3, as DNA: TGTGCCAGCAGCTCGGGGGCACCCCTCCACTTT. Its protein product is CASSSGAPLHF. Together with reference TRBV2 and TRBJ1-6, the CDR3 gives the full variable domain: EPEVTQTPSHQVTQMGQEVILRCVPISNHLYFYWYRQILGQKVEFLVSFYNNEISEKSEIFDDQFSVERPDGSNFTLKIRSTKLEDSAMYFCASSSGAPLHFGNGTRLTVT.

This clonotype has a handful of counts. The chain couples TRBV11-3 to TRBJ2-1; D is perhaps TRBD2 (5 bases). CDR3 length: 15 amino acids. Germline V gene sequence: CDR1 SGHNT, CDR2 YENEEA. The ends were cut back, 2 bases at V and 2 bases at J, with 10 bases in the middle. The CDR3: CASSLYGEPYNEQFF. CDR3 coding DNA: TGTGCCAGCAGCTTATACGGGGAACCCTACAATGAGCAGTTCTTC.

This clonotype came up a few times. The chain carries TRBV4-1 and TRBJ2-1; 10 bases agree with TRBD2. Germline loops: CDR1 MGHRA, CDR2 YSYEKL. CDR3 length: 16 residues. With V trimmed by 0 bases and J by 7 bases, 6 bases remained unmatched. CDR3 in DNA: TGCGCCAGCAGCCAAGAAAAGCGGGGGGGCTTAAATGAGCAGTTCTTC. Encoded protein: CASSQEKRGGLNEQFF.

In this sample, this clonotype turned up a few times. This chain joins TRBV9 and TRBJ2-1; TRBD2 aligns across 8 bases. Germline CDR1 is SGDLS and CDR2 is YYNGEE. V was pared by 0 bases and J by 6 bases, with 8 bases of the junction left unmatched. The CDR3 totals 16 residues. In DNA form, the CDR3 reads TGTGCCAGCAGCGTAGGCGGGGGGAGTGCGCGCAATGAGCAGTTCTTC. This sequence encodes CASSVGGGSARNEQFF.

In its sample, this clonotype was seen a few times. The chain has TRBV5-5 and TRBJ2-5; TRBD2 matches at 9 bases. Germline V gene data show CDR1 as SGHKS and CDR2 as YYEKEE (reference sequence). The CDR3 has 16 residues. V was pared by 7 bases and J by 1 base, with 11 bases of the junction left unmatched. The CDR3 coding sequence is TGTGCCAGCTACCGCGGAGGCGGGGGGGGCCAAGAGACCCAGTACTTC. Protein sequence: CASYRGGGGGQETQYF.

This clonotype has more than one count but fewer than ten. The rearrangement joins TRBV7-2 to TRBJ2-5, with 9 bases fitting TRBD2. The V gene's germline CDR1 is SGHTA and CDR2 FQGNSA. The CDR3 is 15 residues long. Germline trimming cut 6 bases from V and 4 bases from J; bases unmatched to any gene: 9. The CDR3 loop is CASRSGGGARETQYF. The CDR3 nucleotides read TGTGCCAGCAGGAGTGGCGGGGGGGCCAGAGAGACCCAGTACTTC.

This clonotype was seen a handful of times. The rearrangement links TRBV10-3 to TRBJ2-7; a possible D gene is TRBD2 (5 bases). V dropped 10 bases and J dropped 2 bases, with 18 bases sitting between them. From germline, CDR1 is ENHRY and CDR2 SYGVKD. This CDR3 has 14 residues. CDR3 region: CATGRAVETYEQYF. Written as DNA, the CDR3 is TGTGCCACCGGACGAGCGGTTGAGACCTACGAGCAGTACTTC.

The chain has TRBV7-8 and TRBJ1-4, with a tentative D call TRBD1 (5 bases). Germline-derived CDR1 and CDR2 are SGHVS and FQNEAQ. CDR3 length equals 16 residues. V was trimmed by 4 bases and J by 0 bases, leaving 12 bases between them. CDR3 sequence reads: CASSYGTTTTNEKLFF. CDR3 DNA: TGTGCCAGCAGCTATGGGACGACGACAACTAATGAAAAACTGTTTTTT.

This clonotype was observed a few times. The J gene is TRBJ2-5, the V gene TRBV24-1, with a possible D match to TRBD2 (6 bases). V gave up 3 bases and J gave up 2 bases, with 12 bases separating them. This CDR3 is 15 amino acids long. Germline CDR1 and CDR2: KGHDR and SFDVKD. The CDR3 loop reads CATSDNNRGQETQYF. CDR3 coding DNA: TGTGCCACCAGTGATAATAACCGGGGGCAAGAGACCCAGTACTTC.

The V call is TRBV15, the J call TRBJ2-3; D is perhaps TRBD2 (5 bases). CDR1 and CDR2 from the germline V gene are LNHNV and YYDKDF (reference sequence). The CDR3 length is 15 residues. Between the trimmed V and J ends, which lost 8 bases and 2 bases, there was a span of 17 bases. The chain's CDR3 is CATGGSGSPTDTQYF. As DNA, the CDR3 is TGTGCCACCGGCGGATCGGGGAGTCCCACAGATACGCAGTATTTT.

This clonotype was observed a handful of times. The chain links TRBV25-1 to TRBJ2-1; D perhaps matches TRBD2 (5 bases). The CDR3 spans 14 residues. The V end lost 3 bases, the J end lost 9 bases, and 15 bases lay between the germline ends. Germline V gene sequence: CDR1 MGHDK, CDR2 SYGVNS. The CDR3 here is CASSEGKRGREQFF. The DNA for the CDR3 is TGTGCCAGCAGTGAGGGGAAGCGCGGGCGTGAGCAGTTCTTC.

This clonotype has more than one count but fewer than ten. The CDR3 region is CASSLSVEGAGGYTF. In DNA form, the CDR3 reads TGTGCCAGCAGTTTAAGTGTGGAGGGCGCGGGGGGCTACACCTTC. This chain joins TRBV12-3 or TRBV12-4 and TRBJ1-2; the D is unclear. Trimming removed 2 bases at V and 8 bases at J, with 18 bases between. CDR3 size: 15 residues.

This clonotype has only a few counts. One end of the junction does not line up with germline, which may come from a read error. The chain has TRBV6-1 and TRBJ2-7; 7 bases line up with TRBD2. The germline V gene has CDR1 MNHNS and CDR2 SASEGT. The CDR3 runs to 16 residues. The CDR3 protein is CASREGLAGDIHEQYF. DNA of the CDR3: TGTGCCAGCAGGGAAGGGCTTGCGGGAGACATCCACGAGCAGTACTTC.